The clone carrying this T cell receptor beta chain was recorded a few times. The data were obtained in a study of shared clonotypes between healthy human individuals. About the research overall: Donors, aged 18 to 49, were a couple of women and a few men.

The repertoire was sequenced with immunoSEQ multiplex PCR; TCRdb's copy has only in-frame clones and lacks some. This sample has 400,000 to 600,000 clones, with about 85% found just once. The CDR3 consists of 13 residues. Trimming left V 6 bases short and J 6 bases short, with 12 bases between. The germline gives CDR1 MDHEN, CDR2 SYDVKM. All donors were healthy HIV-negative adults lacking recent acute infections or vaccinations. Source material: PBMCs. The TCR originated in a woman in her thirties or forties in good health. Some clones in this sample may be carry-over from other donors' samples. This chain connects TRBV28 to TRBJ2-1, with D possibly matching TRBD2 (6 bases). CDR3 sequence: CASRGGVGNEQFF. In DNA form, the CDR3 reads TGTGCCAGCAGGGGGGGAGTGGGCAATGAGCAGTTCTTC. Combining the CDR3 with reference TRBV28 and TRBJ2-1 gives the whole variable domain DVKVTQSSRYLVKRTGEKVFLECVQDMDHENMFWYRQDPGLGLRLIYFSYDVKMKEKGDIPEGYSVSREKKERFSLILESASTNQTSMYLCASRGGVGNEQFFGPGTRLTVL.